The rows below give T cell receptor beta chains drawn from one sample of a study of blood T cells in healthy people across ages. TCRdb re-called the 5' RACE reads with MiXCR, one entry per CDR3 protein. The sample has about 1.1 million distinct CDR3 sequences, 30% to 40% seen once. Sequencing used blood. These receptors came from a man aged 18 to 30 in good health. CDR3s leave out the opening cysteine and the closing phenylalanine or tryptophan. Each record gives: V gene, J gene, CDR3 protein.

V: TRBV28
J: TRBJ2-4
CDR3: ASSLFDSLAKNIQY

V: TRBV5-1
J: TRBJ1-1
CDR3: ASSLDPYSLANTEAF

V: TRBV6-2/TRBV6-3
J: TRBJ2-1
CDR3: ASSSGQGISYNEQF

V: TRBV10-2
J: TRBJ1-1
CDR3: ASIIGTGANTEAF

V: TRBV5-6
J: TRBJ2-5
CDR3: ASTDSLLLETQY

V: TRBV4-2
J: TRBJ1-1
CDR3: ASSQVIGATGVIMNTEAF

V: TRBV12-5
J: TRBJ1-4
CDR3: ASGLVLGGGRLDEKLF

V: TRBV20-1
J: TRBJ1-5
CDR3: SAPPGQGGHQPQH

V: TRBV7-2
J: TRBJ1-1
CDR3: ASSLARGRTEAF

V: TRBV3-1
J: TRBJ2-1
CDR3: ASRLAANNEQF

V: TRBV14
J: TRBJ1-6
CDR3: ASSPTGTLYNSPLH

V: TRBV29-1
J: TRBJ2-7
CDR3: SVEDQLGQY

V: TRBV7-2
J: TRBJ2-3
CDR3: ASSLVSGESTDTQY

V: TRBV27
J: TRBJ2-2
CDR3: ASSLMGGRDTGELF

V: TRBV7-7
J: TRBJ1-5
CDR3: ASSFVGRGPSPSNQPQH

V: TRBV21-1
J: TRBJ2-1
CDR3: ASSERGPNEQF

V: TRBV20-1
J: TRBJ2-3
CDR3: SARDGTPTDTQY

V: TRBV27
J: .
CDR3: ASSFRGGRSEQY

V: TRBV4-3
J: TRBJ1-2
CDR3: ASSQSSRRAYGYT

V: TRBV4-3
J: TRBJ1-2
CDR3: ASGSHYGYT

V: TRBV12-5
J: .
CDR3: ASGLALTRSSYNEQY

V: TRBV12-3/TRBV12-4
J: TRBJ1-6
CDR3: ASSPGLSNSPLH

V: TRBV10-3
J: TRBJ1-3
CDR3: AISAQGRNTIY

V: TRBV2
J: TRBJ2-5
CDR3: ASSDSGTQY

V: TRBV4-2
J: TRBJ2-7
CDR3: ASSQGDSDSYEQY

V: TRBV4-3
J: TRBJ1-3
CDR3: ASSQSPAGGADTIY

V: TRBV20-1
J: TRBJ2-1
CDR3: SEQGVGNEQF